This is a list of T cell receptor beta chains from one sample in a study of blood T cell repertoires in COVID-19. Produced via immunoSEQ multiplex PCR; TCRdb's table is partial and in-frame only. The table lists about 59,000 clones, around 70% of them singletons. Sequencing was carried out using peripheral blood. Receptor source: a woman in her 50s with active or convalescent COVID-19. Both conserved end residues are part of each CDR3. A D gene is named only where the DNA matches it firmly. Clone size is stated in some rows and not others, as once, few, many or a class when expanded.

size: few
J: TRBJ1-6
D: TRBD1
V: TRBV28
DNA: TGTGCCAATGGGAGACAGGGGGGTAATTCACCCCTCCACTTT
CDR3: CANGRQGGNSPLHF

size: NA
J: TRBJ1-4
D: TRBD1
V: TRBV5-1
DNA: TGCGCCAGCAGCACGGGGGACAGGCTATATGAAAAACTGTTTTTT
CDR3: CASSTGDRLYEKLFF

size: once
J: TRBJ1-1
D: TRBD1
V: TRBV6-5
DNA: TGTGCCAGCAGGGACAGGGGGCTCACTGAAGCTTTCTTT
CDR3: CASRDRGLTEAFF

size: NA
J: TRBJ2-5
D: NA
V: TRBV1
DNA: TGCACCTCAGACCCCCCAGCGGAAGAGACCCAGTACTTC
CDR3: CTSDPPAEETQYF

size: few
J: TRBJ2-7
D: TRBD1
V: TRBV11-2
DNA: TGTGCCAGCAGCTTGGGACAGTTTTCCTTCGAGCAGTACTTC
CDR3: CASSLGQFSFEQYF

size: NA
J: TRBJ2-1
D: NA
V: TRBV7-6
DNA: TGTGCCAGCAGCTCCGACCAGTGGGGGGACTACAATGAGCAGTTCTTC
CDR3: CASSSDQWGDYNEQFF

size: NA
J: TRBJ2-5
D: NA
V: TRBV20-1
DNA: TGCAGTGCTAGACGGCAAGAGACCCAGTACTTC
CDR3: CSARRQETQYF

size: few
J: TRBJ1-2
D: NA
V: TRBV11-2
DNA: TGTGCCAGCAGCAGCCCAATCAGGCTCTATGGCTACACCTTC
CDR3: CASSSPIRLYGYTF

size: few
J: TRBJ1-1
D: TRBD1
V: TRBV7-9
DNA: TGTGCCAGCAGCTTGACAGGGGGAGAGGACTCTTTCTTT
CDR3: CASSLTGGEDSFF

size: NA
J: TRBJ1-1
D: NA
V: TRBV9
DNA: TGTGCCAGCAGCGTATTAACAGAGGGTGAAGCTTTCTTT
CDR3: CASSVLTEGEAFF

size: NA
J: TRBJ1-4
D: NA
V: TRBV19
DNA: TGTGCCAGTAGTATAGTTTACAGGCGAACTAATGAAAAACTGTTTTTT
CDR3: CASSIVYRRTNEKLFF

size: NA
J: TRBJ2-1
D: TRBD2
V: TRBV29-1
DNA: TGCAGCGTTGGGACTAGCGGGAGATTTGAGCAGTTCTTC
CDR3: CSVGTSGRFEQFF

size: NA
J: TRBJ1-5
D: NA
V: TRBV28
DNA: TGTGCCAGCAGTTTTCTACACGGTCTCGGGAAAAGCAATCAGCCCCAGCATTTT
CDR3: CASSFLHGLGKSNQPQHF

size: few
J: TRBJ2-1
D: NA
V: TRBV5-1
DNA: TGCGCCAGCAGCTTGCCCTTCGGGGGGCGGGCCTCCAGGGAGCAGTTCTTC
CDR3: CASSLPFGGRASREQFF

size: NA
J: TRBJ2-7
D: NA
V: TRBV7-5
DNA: TGTGTCAGAAGCTTCGACCGACTGAGACTACAGGGCTACGAGCAGTACTTC
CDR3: CVRSFDRLRLQGYEQYF

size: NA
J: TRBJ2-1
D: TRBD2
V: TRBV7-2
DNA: TGTGCCAGCAGCGGGACTAGCGGAGACAATGAGCAGTTCTTC
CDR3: CASSGTSGDNEQFF

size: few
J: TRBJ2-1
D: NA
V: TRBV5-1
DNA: TGCGCCAGCAGCCCTCGCCTCGGTAACGACAATGAGCAGTTCTTC
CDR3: CASSPRLGNDNEQFF

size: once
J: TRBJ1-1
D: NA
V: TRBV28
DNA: TGTGCCAGCAGTTTCGGGGGTGTCGGAAACACTGAAGCTTTCTTT
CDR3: CASSFGGVGNTEAFF

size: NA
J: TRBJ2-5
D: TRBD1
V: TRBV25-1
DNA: TGTGCCAGCAGCGCAGCGACAGGGGCGGGTGAGACCCAGTACTTC
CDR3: CASSAATGAGETQYF

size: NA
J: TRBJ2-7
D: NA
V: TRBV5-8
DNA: TGTGCCAGCAGCTTAGCCTACTCCACCCACGAGCAGTACTTC
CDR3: CASSLAYSTHEQYF